The entry that follows covers one TCR beta chain sequence. Generated by immunoSEQ multiplex PCR, the TCRdb table keeps only in-frame clones and is missing some. Here the sample spans thousands of clones, about 80% being singletons. Germline V CDR1 and CDR2: LGHDT, YNNKEL (reference sequence). There are 16 residues in the CDR3. V was clipped by 1 base and J by 6 bases; unmatched bases: 9. This sample was included in a study of PD-1 and CTLA-4 blockade in melanoma. The V call is TRBV3-1 (or the pseudogene TRBV3-2), the J call TRBJ2-7, with 10 bases that match TRBD2. This TCR derives from a human donor with melanoma. This sample comprised CD8+ T cells from peripheral blood, obtained before anti-PD-1 treatment. The CDR3 reads CASSQGVLAGGSEQYF. In nucleotides, the CDR3 is TGTGCCAGCAGCCAAGGCGTCTTAGCGGGGGGATCCGAGCAGTACTTC.